The next 27 T cell receptor beta chains were all read from a single sample in a study of early T cells in non-severe SARS-CoV-2 infection. TCRdb reanalysed the 5' RACE reads using MiXCR and keeps one entry per CDR3 protein. The sample contains some 38,000 distinct CDR3 sequences, around 4% of which appear only once. The sequenced sample was whole blood. The receptors shown here come from an adult who was a healthcare worker with PCR-confirmed SARS-CoV-2 infection or an uninfected control (not recorded which).

V is TRBV6-2 or TRBV6-3 and J is TRBJ2-2; 9 bases match TRBD2. The germline V gene has CDR1 MNHEY and CDR2 SVGEGT. This CDR3 is built from 17 residues. V was pared by 5 bases and J by 0 bases, with 7 bases of the junction left unmatched. The CDR3 DNA reads TGTGCCAGCAGTAGGGTAGCGGGAGCTCCGAACACCGGGGAGCTGTTTTTT. Its protein product is CASSRVAGAPNTGELFF.

The sample holds many counts of this clonotype. The chain couples TRBV6-2 or TRBV6-3 to TRBJ1-5, with 9 positions matching TRBD1. The CDR3 loop spans 15 amino acids. Germline V gene sequence: CDR1 MNHEY, CDR2 SVGEGT. Trimming at V came to 6 bases and at J to 1 base, leaving 4 bases not matched to a gene. DNA of the CDR3: TGTGCCAGCAGCGTACAGGGGGCAAGCAATCAGCCCCAGCATTTT. Translated: CASSVQGASNQPQHF.

Many counts were recorded for this clonotype. The chain joins TRBV25-1 to TRBJ1-6; D is perhaps TRBD1 (5 bases). Between the trimmed V and J ends, which lost 2 bases and 12 bases, there was a span of 11 bases. Germline loops: CDR1 MGHDK, CDR2 SYGVNS. This CDR3 has 13 residues. The CDR3: CASSETGAGPLHF. CDR3 in DNA: TGTGCCAGCAGTGAAACCGGGGCTGGACCCCTCCACTTT. The full variable domain, rest sourced from reference TRBV25-1 and TRBJ1-6, is EADIYQTPRYLVIGTGKKITLECSQTMGHDKMYWYQQDPGMELHLIHYSYGVNSTEKGDLSSESTVSRIRTEHFPLTLESARPSHTSQYLCASSETGAGPLHFGNGTRLTVT.

This clonotype was seen ten or more times. The rearrangement joins TRBV28 to TRBJ2-7; 10 bases agree with TRBD1. The J segment lost 4 bases and the V segment lost 6 bases, leaving 6 bases of the junction unmatched. Germline V gene sequence: CDR1 MDHEN, CDR2 SYDVKM. The CDR3 totals 14 residues. The CDR3 nucleotides read TGTGCCAGCAGGACAGGGGGCGAAGGATACGAGCAGTACTTC. Amino acid sequence: CASRTGGEGYEQYF.

This clonotype was observed at least ten times. The chain recombines TRBV15 with TRBJ2-7; D unclear. The CDR3 covers 14 residues. CDR1 and CDR2 from the germline V gene are LNHNV and YYDKDF (reference sequence). CDR3: CADGHGQEKGFQYF. In DNA, the CDR3 is TGTGCTGATGGCCATGGTCAAGAGAAAGGATTCCAGTACTTC.

This clonotype was seen only a few times. This chain links TRBV12-3 or TRBV12-4 with TRBJ1-2, with TRBD1 as a possible D gene (6 bases). V lost 6 bases and J lost 8, with 16 bases in between. The CDR3 runs 13 residues. The CDR3 here is CASSRSGGQGYTF. CDR3 sequence (DNA): TGTGCCAGCAGCCGCTCGGGGGGACAAGGCTACACCTTC.

This clonotype was counted ten times or more. CDR3 nucleotides: TGCAGTGCTAGGTCGCCCGGACAGCCTTATGGCTACACCTTC. Its translation is CSARSPGQPYGYTF. The V gene is TRBV20-1, the J gene TRBJ1-2, with D possibly matching TRBD1 (6 bases). The CDR3 length is 14 residues. Germline lookup yields CDR1 DFQATT and CDR2 SNEGSKA (reference sequence). Deletions cut 3 bases from V and 5 bases from J, with 16 bases between.

This rearrangement joins TRBV20-1 to TRBJ2-7; D remains ambiguous. With 0 bases removed from V and 1 base from J, the gap between germline ends came to 10 bases. This CDR3 is built from 14 residues. Per germline, CDR1 DFQATT and CDR2 SNEGSKA (reference sequence). Here the CDR3 reads CSARDRRNSYEQYF. CDR3 in DNA: TGCAGTGCTAGAGATAGACGGAATTCCTACGAGCAGTACTTC.

In this sample, this clonotype turned up many times. The J gene is TRBJ1-1, the V gene TRBV7-2, with a possible D match to TRBD1 (5 bases). The germline V gene encodes CDR1 SGHTA and CDR2 FQGNSA. The CDR3 sequence is 14 residues long. V was shortened by 1 base and J by 6 bases, with 12 bases between the two germline ends. CDR3 sequence: CASSLGSPGAEAFF. The CDR3 DNA sequence: TGTGCCAGCAGCTTAGGATCCCCGGGGGCTGAAGCTTTCTTT.

This clonotype was recorded at least ten times. The chain is built from TRBV12-3 or TRBV12-4 and TRBJ2-3; D is perhaps TRBD2 (5 bases). The CDR3 spans 14 residues. With 0 bases removed from V and 5 bases from J, the gap between germline ends came to 9 bases. The CDR3 loop reads CASSLAVRGDTQYF. CDR3 coding DNA: TGTGCCAGCAGTTTAGCGGTTCGGGGAGATACGCAGTATTTT.

This clonotype was recorded at least ten times. The rearrangement uses TRBV25-1 and TRBJ2-1; no firm D call. The V gene's germline CDR1 is MGHDK and CDR2 SYGVNS. The CDR3 extends over 13 amino acids. The V gene lost 1 base and the J gene lost 2 bases, with 3 bases spanning the gap. The CDR3 DNA is TGTGCCAGCAGTGAATTCACCTACAATGAGCAGTTCTTC. Translation gives CASSEFTYNEQFF. Full variable domain (remainder filled in from reference TRBV25-1 and TRBJ2-1): EADIYQTPRYLVIGTGKKITLECSQTMGHDKMYWYQQDPGMELHLIHYSYGVNSTEKGDLSSESTVSRIRTEHFPLTLESARPSHTSQYLCASSEFTYNEQFFGPGTRLTVL.

This clonotype appeared many times. V usage is TRBV19 and J usage is TRBJ1-1; D remains ambiguous. Per the germline V gene, CDR1 is LNHDA and CDR2 is SQIVND (reference sequence). Trimming pared 3 bases from V and 10 bases from J, leaving 9 bases between. The CDR3 has 11 residues. The CDR3 coding sequence is TGTGCCAGTAGTATGGATTTTCGAGCTTTCTTT. Protein: CASSMDFRAFF.

This clonotype was counted many times. V gene TRBV19 combines with J gene TRBJ2-3, with a possible D match to TRBD2 (6 bases). Germline loops: CDR1 LNHDA, CDR2 SQIVND (reference sequence). The CDR3 runs to 13 residues. V lost 6 bases and J lost 6, with 13 bases in between. CDR3 DNA sequence: TGTGCCAGTAGCCCCGGACGGGGGGATACGCAGTATTTT. It specifies CASSPGRGDTQYF. Using reference TRBV19 and TRBJ2-3 for the parts outside the CDR3, the full variable domain is DGGITQSPKYLFRKEGQNVTLSCEQNLNHDAMYWYRQDPGQGLRLIYYSQIVNDFQKGDIAEGYSVSREKKESFPLTVTSAQKNPTAFYLCASSPGRGDTQYFGPGTRLTVL.

This clonotype was counted many times. This sequence joins TRBV14 and TRBJ2-2; 8 bases map to TRBD1. This CDR3 region has 16 residues. The V gene's germline CDR1 is SGHDN and CDR2 FVKESK. V gave up 3 bases and J gave up 1 base; unmatched junction bases: 4. The CDR3 region has the DNA TGTGCCAGCAGCCAGAGGACAGGGAAGAACACCGGGGAGCTGTTTTTT. As protein: CASSQRTGKNTGELFF.

This clonotype has a count of ten or more. This chain joins TRBV7-3 and TRBJ2-3; D may be TRBD2 (7 bases). The V and J ends lost 5 bases and 2 bases respectively, with 11 bases between them. Germline V lookup: CDR1 SGHTA, CDR2 FQGTGA. CDR3 length: 14 amino acids. Here the CDR3 reads CASSRGGVTDTQYF. Written as DNA, the CDR3 is TGTGCCAGCAGCCGAGGGGGGGTCACAGATACGCAGTATTTT.

This clonotype was detected ten times or more. V gene TRBV6-4 combines with J gene TRBJ2-1; 9 nucleotides line up with TRBD1. Germline-derived CDR1 and CDR2 are MRHNA and SNTAGT. This CDR3 comprises 15 residues. The junction had 7 bases not matched to a gene; V was cut back by 4 bases and J by 6 bases. DNA for the CDR3: TGTGCCAGCAGTGCCGACAGGGGGTCGGTCAATGAGCAGTTCTTC. Translating gives CASSADRGSVNEQFF.

The chain has TRBV11-2 and TRBJ2-4, with 12 bases fitting TRBD2. J lost 0 bases, V lost 5 bases, and 5 bases had no gene match. Germline V gene lookup returns CDR1 SGHAT and CDR2 FQNNGV. CDR3 length equals 17 residues. The DNA for the CDR3 is TGTGCCAGCAGCGCCGGACTAGCGGGAATAGCCAAAAACATTCAGTACTTC. This gives the protein CASSAGLAGIAKNIQYF.

Ten or more counts support this clonotype. This chain joins TRBV27 and TRBJ2-7, with 9 bases that match TRBD2. Trimming at V came to 6 bases and at J to 0 bases, leaving 3 bases not matched to a gene. The CDR3 has 14 residues. CDR1 and CDR2 from the germline V gene are MNHEY and SMNVEV (reference sequence). CDR3 protein: CASRDSGSSYEQYV. For the CDR3, the DNA is TGTGCCAGCAGAGATAGCGGGAGCTCCTACGAGCAGTACGTC.

This clonotype has more than one count but fewer than ten. The chain employs TRBV11-3 and TRBJ2-7, with D tentatively TRBD1 or TRBD2 (6 bases each). Trimming took 4 bases from V and 0 from J, leaving 10 bases between them. The CDR3 is made up of 14 amino acids. CDR1 SGHNT and CDR2 YENEEA come from the germline V gene. DNA of the CDR3: TGTGCCAGCAGCTATAGGGGGGTCTCCTACGAGCAGTACGTC. This gives the protein CASSYRGVSYEQYV.

This clonotype was observed at least ten times. The J gene is TRBJ2-7, the V gene TRBV27; weak D call: TRBD2 (6 bases). The V and J ends lost 5 bases and 2 bases respectively, with 19 bases between them. The V gene's germline CDR1 is MNHEY and CDR2 SMNVEV (reference sequence). This CDR3 has 16 residues. CDR3 amino acids: CASSPSGGILPYEQYF. In DNA form, the CDR3 reads TGTGCCAGCAGTCCCTCTGGGGGGATACTGCCCTACGAGCAGTACTTC.

This clonotype was recorded at least ten times. The chain links TRBV7-6 to TRBJ2-1, with unresolved D. The germline V gene has CDR1 SGHVS and CDR2 FNYEAQ. The CDR3 extends over 13 amino acids. The V end lost 3 bases, the J end lost 4 bases, and 7 bases lay between the germline ends. CDR3: CASSLGEYNEQFF. CDR3 nucleotide sequence: TGTGCCAGCAGCTTGGGTGAATACAATGAGCAGTTCTTC.

A word on this clonotype: A much larger clone lies one base from this, so it may be a read error. Without the conserved terminal phenylalanine or tryptophan, this CDR3 likely stems from a read error. The V call is TRBV4-3, the J call TRBJ2-2; 12 nucleotides line up with TRBD2. The CDR3 is made up of 15 amino acids. CDR1 and CDR2 (germline): LGHNA, YSLEER. Germline trimming cut 3 bases from V and 6 bases from J; bases unmatched to any gene: 2. The CDR3 here is CASSQRLAGAGELFS. CDR3 in DNA: TGCGCCAGCAGCCAGAGACTAGCGGGGGCCGGGGAGCTGTTTTCT.

In this sample, this clonotype turned up many times. The chain joins TRBV7-2 to TRBJ1-1; D call uncertain. This CDR3 comprises 13 residues. The ends were cut back, 3 bases at V and 1 base at J, with 6 bases in the middle. CDR1 SGHTA and CDR2 FQGNSA come from the germline V gene. This CDR3 is CASSLGSNTEAFF. DNA for the CDR3: TGTGCCAGCAGCTTGGGTTCGAACACTGAAGCTTTCTTT.

This clonotype was seen ten or more times. The chain joins TRBV11-1 to TRBJ2-7, with 8 bases fitting TRBD1. The CDR3 is 14 residues long. V was clipped by 1 base and J by 4 bases; unmatched bases: 3. Germline assignment: CDR1 SGHAT and CDR2 FQDESV (reference sequence). CDR3 region: CASSLEGTGYEQYV. The CDR3 region has the DNA TGTGCCAGCAGCTTAGAAGGGACAGGTTACGAGCAGTACGTC.

V gene TRBV12-3 or TRBV12-4 combines with J gene TRBJ1-1; no clear D gene. This CDR3 is 15 amino acids long. The ends were cut back, 3 bases at V and 1 base at J, with 12 bases in the middle. CDR3 nucleotides: TGTGCCAGCAGTTTTGTTCTGGGGAGGAACACTGAAGCTTTCTTT. This codes for CASSFVLGRNTEAFF.

This clonotype was detected ten times or more. This sequence joins TRBV6-5 and TRBJ1-1; maybe TRBD1 (5 bases). Germline CDR1 and CDR2: MNHEY and SVGAGI. The CDR3 extends over 16 amino acids. The germline V and J ends were trimmed by 0 bases and 1 base, with 12 bases remaining between them. In DNA, the CDR3 is TGTGCCAGCAGTTACTCGGAATCGGGGCGGAACACTGAAGCTTTCTTT. Translated: CASSYSESGRNTEAFF.

This clonotype was observed at least ten times. This chain links TRBV28 with TRBJ1-2; D gene ambiguous. This CDR3 region has 13 residues. Germline assignment: CDR1 MDHEN and CDR2 SYDVKM. V gave up 5 bases and J gave up 0 bases, with 7 bases separating them. CDR3 bases: TGTGCCAGCAGTCTAACAACTAACTATGGCTACACCTTC. Protein: CASSLTTNYGYTF.